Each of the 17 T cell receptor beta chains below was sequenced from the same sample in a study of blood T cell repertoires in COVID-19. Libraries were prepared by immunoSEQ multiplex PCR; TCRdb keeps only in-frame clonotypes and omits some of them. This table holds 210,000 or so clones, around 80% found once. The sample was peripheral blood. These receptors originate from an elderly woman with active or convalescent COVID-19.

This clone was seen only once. The CDR3: CASTPLGRGAYEQYF. The CDR3 DNA follows: TGTGCCAGCACCCCTCTGGGCAGGGGAGCCTACGAGCAGTACTTC. This chain links TRBV28 with TRBJ2-7, with a possible D match to TRBD1 (6 bases). V was cut by 7 bases and J by 2 bases, with 18 bases left in between. This CDR3 has 15 residues. CDR1 and CDR2 (germline): MDHEN, SYDVKM.

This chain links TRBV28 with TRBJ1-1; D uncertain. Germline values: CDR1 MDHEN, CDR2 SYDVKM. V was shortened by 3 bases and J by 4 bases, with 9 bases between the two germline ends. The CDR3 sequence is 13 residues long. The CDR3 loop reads CASSLERSTEAFF. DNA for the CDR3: TGTGCCAGCAGTTTGGAGCGGAGCACTGAAGCTTTCTTT. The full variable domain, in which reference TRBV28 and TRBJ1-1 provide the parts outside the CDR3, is DVKVTQSSRYLVKRTGEKVFLECVQDMDHENMFWYRQDPGLGLRLIYFSYDVKMKEKGDIPEGYSVSREKKERFSLILESASTNQTSMYLCASSLERSTEAFFGQGTRLTVV.

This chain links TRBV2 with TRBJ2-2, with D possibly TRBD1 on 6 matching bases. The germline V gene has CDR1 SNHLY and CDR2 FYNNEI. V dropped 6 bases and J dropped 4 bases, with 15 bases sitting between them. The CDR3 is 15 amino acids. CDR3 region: CASRNRVGSTGELFF. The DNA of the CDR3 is TGTGCCAGCAGGAACAGGGTAGGCAGCACCGGGGAGCTGTTTTTT.

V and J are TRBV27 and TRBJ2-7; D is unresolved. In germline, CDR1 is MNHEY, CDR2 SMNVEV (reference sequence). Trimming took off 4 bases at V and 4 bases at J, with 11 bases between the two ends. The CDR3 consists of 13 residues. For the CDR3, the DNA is TGTGCCAGCAGTTACTCACAGCTTTACGAGCAGTACTTC. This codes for CASSYSQLYEQYF.

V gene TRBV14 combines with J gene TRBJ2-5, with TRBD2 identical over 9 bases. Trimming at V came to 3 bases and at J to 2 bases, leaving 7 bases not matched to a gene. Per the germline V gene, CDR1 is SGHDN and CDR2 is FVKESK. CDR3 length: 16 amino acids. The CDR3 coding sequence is TGTGCCAGCAGCCAGCTTAGCGGGGGAGTTCAAGAGACCCAGTACTTC. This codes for CASSQLSGGVQETQYF.

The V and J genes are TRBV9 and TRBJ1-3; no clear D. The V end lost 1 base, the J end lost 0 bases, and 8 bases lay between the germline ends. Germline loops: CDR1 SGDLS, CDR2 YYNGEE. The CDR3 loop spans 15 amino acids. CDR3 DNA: TGTGCCAGCAGCGTAAAGGGAGCCTCTGGAAACACCATATATTTT. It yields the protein CASSVKGASGNTIYF.

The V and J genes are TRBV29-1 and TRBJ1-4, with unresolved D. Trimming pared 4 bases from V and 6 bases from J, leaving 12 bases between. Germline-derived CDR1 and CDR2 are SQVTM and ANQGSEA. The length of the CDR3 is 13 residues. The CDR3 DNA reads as TGCAGCGTTGGTACGGGAATGGATGAAAAACTGTTTTTT. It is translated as CSVGTGMDEKLFF.

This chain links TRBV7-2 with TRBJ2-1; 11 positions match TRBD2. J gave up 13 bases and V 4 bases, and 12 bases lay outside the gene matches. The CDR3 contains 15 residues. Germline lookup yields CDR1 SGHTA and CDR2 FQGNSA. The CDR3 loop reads CASSSIRTSGFPQFF. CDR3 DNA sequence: TGTGCCAGCAGCTCCATTAGGACTAGCGGGTTTCCACAGTTCTTC.

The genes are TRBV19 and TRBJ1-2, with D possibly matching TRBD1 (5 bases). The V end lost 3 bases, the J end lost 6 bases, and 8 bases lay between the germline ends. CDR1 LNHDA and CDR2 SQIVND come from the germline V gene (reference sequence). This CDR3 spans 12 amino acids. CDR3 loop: CASSMRGNGYTF. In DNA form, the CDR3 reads TGTGCCAGTAGTATGCGGGGGAATGGCTACACCTTC.

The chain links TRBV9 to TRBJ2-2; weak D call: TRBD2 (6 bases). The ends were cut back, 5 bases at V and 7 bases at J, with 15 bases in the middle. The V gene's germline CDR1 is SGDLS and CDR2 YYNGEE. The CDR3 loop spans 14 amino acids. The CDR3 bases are TGTGCCAGCAGGTCGGGGGACGGTGGCGGGGAGCTGTTTTTT. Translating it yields CASRSGDGGGELFF.

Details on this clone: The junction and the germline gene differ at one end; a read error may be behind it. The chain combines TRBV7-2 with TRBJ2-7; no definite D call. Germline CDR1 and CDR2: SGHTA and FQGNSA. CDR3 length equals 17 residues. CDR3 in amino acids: CASSSTSSQLSSYEQCF. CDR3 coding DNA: TGTGCCAGCAGCTCCACGTCCTCACAGTTATCCTCCTACGAGCAGTGCTTC.

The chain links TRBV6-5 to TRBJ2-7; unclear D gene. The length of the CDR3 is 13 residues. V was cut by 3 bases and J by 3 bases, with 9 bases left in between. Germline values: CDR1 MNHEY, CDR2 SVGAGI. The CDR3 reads CASSYGHNYEQYF. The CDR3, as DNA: TGTGCCAGCAGTTATGGTCACAACTACGAGCAGTACTTC.

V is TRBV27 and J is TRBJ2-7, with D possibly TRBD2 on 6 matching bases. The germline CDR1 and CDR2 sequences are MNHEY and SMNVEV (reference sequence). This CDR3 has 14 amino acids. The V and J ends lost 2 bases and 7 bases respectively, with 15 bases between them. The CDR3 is CASSLGLGGLEQYF. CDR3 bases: TGTGCCAGCAGTTTAGGGCTGGGGGGACTGGAGCAGTACTTC.

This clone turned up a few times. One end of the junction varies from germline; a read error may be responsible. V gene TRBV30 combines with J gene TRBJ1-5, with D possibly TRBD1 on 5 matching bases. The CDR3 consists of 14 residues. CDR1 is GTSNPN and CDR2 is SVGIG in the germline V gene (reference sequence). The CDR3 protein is CAWSTGGGYQAQHF. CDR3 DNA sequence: TGTGCCTGGAGTACGGGTGGGGGGTATCAGGCCCAGCATTTT.

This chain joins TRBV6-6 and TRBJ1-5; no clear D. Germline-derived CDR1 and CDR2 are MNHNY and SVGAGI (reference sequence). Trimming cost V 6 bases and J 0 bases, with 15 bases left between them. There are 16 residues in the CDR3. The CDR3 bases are TGTGCCAGCAGCTCCCGGGAGTCTAATAGCAATCAGCCCCAGCATTTT. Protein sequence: CASSSRESNSNQPQHF.

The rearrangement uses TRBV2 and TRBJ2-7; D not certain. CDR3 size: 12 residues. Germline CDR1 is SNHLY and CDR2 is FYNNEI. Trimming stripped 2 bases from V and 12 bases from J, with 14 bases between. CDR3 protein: CASSEPPGLLYF. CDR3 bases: TGTGCCAGCAGTGAACCACCAGGTCTTCTGTACTTC. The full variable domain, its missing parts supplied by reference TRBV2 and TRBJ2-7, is EPEVTQTPSHQVTQMGQEVILRCVPISNHLYFYWYRQILGQKVEFLVSFYNNEISEKSEIFDDQFSVERPDGSNFTLKIRSTKLEDSAMYFCASSEPPGLLYFGPGTRLTVT.

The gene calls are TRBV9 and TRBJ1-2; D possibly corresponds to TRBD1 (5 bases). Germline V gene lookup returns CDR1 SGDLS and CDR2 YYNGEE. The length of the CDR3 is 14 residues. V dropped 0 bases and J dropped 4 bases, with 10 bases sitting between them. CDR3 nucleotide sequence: TGTGCCAGCAGCGTAGGTCAGGGCCCCTATGGCTACACCTTC. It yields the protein CASSVGQGPYGYTF. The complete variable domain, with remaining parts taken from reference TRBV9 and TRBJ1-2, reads DSGVTQTPKHLITATGQRVTLRCSPRSGDLSVYWYQQSLDQGLQFLIQYYNGEERAKGNILERFSAQQFPDLHSELNLSSLELGDSALYFCASSVGQGPYGYTFGSGTRLTVV.